The 25 T cell receptor beta chains below were found in one sample sequenced in a study of CD8 T cells in ankylosing spondylitis. MiXCR was run by TCRdb on the 5' RACE reads, yielding one entry per CDR3 protein. The sample holds about 130,000 distinct CDR3 sequences, about 7% seen once. Sample: blood, either unsorted or a sorted T cell fraction (not recorded which). These receptors came from a female donor with ankylosing spondylitis or in good health (not recorded which).

With regard to this clonotype: An end of the junction differs from the germline gene, which may be a read error. V usage is TRBV20-1 and J usage is TRBJ2-3, with D perhaps matching TRBD1 (6 bases). The CDR3 runs 12 residues. Germline V gene lookup returns CDR1 DFQATT and CDR2 SNEGSKA (reference sequence). CDR3 sequence reads: CGASRDTDTRYF. The DNA for the CDR3 is TGCGGTGCTAGTCGGGACACAGATACGCGGTATTTT.

This clonotype was counted ten times or more. This chain uses TRBV3-1 with TRBJ1-1; D is possibly TRBD1 (6 bases). CDR1 is LGHDT and CDR2 is YNNKEL in the germline V gene (reference sequence). The CDR3 consists of 16 residues. The V end lost 0 bases, the J end lost 4 bases, and 15 bases lay between the germline ends. CDR3 in DNA: TGTGCCAGCAGCCAAGATGGGAGGGGGGATTCCACTGAAGCTTTCTTT. It is translated as CASSQDGRGDSTEAFF.

This clonotype has at least ten counts. The rearrangement links TRBV7-3 to TRBJ2-1; D is perhaps TRBD2 (5 bases). The CDR3 is 13 residues long. Germline CDR1 SGHTA, CDR2 FQGTGA. Trimming removed 2 bases from V and 12 bases from J, with 14 bases in between. CDR3 sequence: CASSLEPWAGQFF. Here the CDR3 DNA reads TGTGCCAGCAGCTTAGAGCCGTGGGCGGGGCAGTTCTTC. The entire variable domain, with the rest obtained from reference TRBV7-3 and TRBJ2-1, is as follows: GAGVSQTPSNKVTEKGKYVELRCDPISGHTALYWYRQSLGQGPEFLIYFQGTGAADDSGLPNDRFFAVRPEGSVSTLKIQRTERGDSAVYLCASSLEPWAGQFFGPGTRLTVL.

In this sample, this clonotype turned up many times. The gene calls are TRBV7-2 and TRBJ2-2; 10 bases line up with TRBD2. This CDR3 has 15 amino acids. Germline values: CDR1 SGHTA, CDR2 FQGNSA. Trimming took 1 base from V and 6 from J; bases not matched to a gene: 2. CDR3 bases: TGTGCCAGCAGCTTAGTCCTAGCGGGGGCCGGGGAGCTGTTTTTT. Encoded protein: CASSLVLAGAGELFF.

The chain employs TRBV20-1 and TRBJ1-4; 10 bases align to TRBD1. After removal of 6 bases from V and 10 bases from J, the junction contained 8 bases not matched to a gene. CDR1 DFQATT and CDR2 SNEGSKA come from the germline V gene (reference sequence). The CDR3 is 13 amino acids. The CDR3 sequence is CSAQGQGKGKLFF. In DNA, the CDR3 is TGCAGTGCGCAGGGACAGGGGAAGGGAAAACTGTTTTTT.

This clonotype has a count of ten or more. The chain carries TRBV20-1 and TRBJ2-1, with D perhaps TRBD2 (6 bases). CDR1 and CDR2 from the germline V gene are DFQATT and SNEGSKA (reference sequence). V gave up 0 bases and J gave up 8 bases, with 11 bases separating them. The CDR3 spans 13 residues. Here the CDR3 reads CSARDLEGYEQFF. For the CDR3, the DNA is TGCAGTGCTAGAGATCTGGAGGGGTATGAGCAGTTCTTC.

This clonotype has just a few counts. The chain has TRBV20-1 and TRBJ2-1, with D uncertain. CDR1 DFQATT and CDR2 SNEGSKA come from the germline V gene (reference sequence). The CDR3 spans 14 residues. V was trimmed by 6 bases and J by 3 bases, leaving 15 bases between them. CDR3 nucleotide sequence: TGCAGTGCCGAAGACATGGCCCTCTACAATGAGCAGTTCTTC. Translation gives CSAEDMALYNEQFF.

In this sample, this clonotype turned up many times. The chain recombines TRBV3-1 with TRBJ2-1, with 11 nucleotides matching TRBD2. Germline V gene lookup returns CDR1 LGHDT and CDR2 YNNKEL (reference sequence). This CDR3 has 17 amino acids. With 1 base clipped from V and 2 bases from J, the junction kept 4 bases outside the gene matches. For the CDR3, the DNA is TGTGCCAGCAGCCAAGGCACTAGCGGGGGACCCTACAATGAGCAGTTCTTC. Translating gives CASSQGTSGGPYNEQFF.

This clonotype has ten or more counts. The chain employs TRBV28 and TRBJ1-6; D is uncertain. This CDR3 region has 13 residues. Between the trimmed V and J ends, which lost 8 bases and 4 bases, there was a span of 9 bases. Germline CDR1 and CDR2: MDHEN and SYDVKM. CDR3: CASRTEYNSPLHF. DNA for the CDR3: TGTGCCAGCCGCACAGAATATAATTCACCCCTCCACTTT.

This clonotype was seen many times. The V and J genes are TRBV6-5 and TRBJ2-5; possibly TRBD1 for D (6 bases). Germline V CDR1 and CDR2: MNHEY, SVGAGI. CDR3 size: 15 residues. V lost 0 bases, J lost 3 bases, and 11 bases lay in between. The chain's CDR3 is CASSYSITGKETQYF. CDR3 in DNA: TGTGCCAGCAGTTACTCGATAACAGGGAAAGAGACCCAGTACTTC.

Many counts were recorded for this clonotype. This chain uses TRBV5-5 with TRBJ2-1; TRBD2 agrees at 11 bases. V shed 0 bases and J 3 bases; nucleotides not matched to a gene: 5. From germline, CDR1 is SGHKS and CDR2 YYEKEE (reference sequence). This CDR3 comprises 17 residues. The CDR3 DNA follows: TGTGCCAGCAGCTTGGGGCTAGCGGGGGGTCACTACAATGAGCAGTTCTTC. Its translation: CASSLGLAGGHYNEQFF.

The chain joins TRBV6-1 to TRBJ2-7; a weak D match, TRBD1 (6 bases). This CDR3 spans 15 amino acids. The V end lost 6 bases, the J end lost 0 bases, and 15 bases lay between the germline ends. Germline V gene lookup returns CDR1 MNHNS and CDR2 SASEGT. The CDR3 region is CASSEVGTLSYEQYF. The CDR3 DNA follows: TGTGCCAGCAGCGAGGTCGGGACACTCTCCTACGAGCAGTACTTC.

There are many counts of this clonotype. This chain connects TRBV4-2 to TRBJ1-5; D unresolved. CDR3 length equals 15 residues. V lost 1 base to trimming and J lost 9 bases, with 16 bases between them. Germline V gene sequence: CDR1 LGHNA, CDR2 YNFKEQ. CDR3 amino acids: CASSQAWTDGSPQHF. For the CDR3, the DNA is TGTGCCAGCAGCCAAGCGTGGACCGACGGTTCGCCCCAGCATTTT.

This clonotype was detected many times. The V gene is TRBV29-1, the J gene TRBJ2-3; D perhaps matches TRBD1 (6 bases). Germline loops: CDR1 SQVTM, CDR2 ANQGSEA. Deletions cut 7 bases from V and 0 bases from J, with 11 bases between. The CDR3 runs to 13 residues. The CDR3 loop is CSGGHPSTDTQYF. The CDR3 nucleotides read TGCAGCGGGGGACATCCCAGCACAGATACGCAGTATTTT.

The table lists this clonotype with a few counts. A much larger clone is a single base away; this may be a read error. This CDR3 is missing its conserved last phenylalanine or tryptophan, likely due to a read error. The V call is TRBV20-1, the J call TRBJ1-5, with 8 bases identical to TRBD1. The V and J ends lost 3 bases and 2 bases, in that order; junction bases with no gene match: 3. This CDR3 spans 14 amino acids. Germline V gene data show CDR1 as DFQATT and CDR2 as SNEGSKA (reference sequence). The CDR3 is CSARAGGRNQPQHC. As DNA, the CDR3 is TGCAGTGCTAGGGCAGGGGGCCGCAATCAGCCCCAGCATTGT.

At least ten counts were recorded for this clonotype. This chain joins TRBV29-1 and TRBJ1-3; 7 bases align to TRBD1. The CDR3 totals 19 residues. V was clipped by 5 bases and J by 4 bases; unmatched bases: 23. Germline CDR1 and CDR2: SQVTM and ANQGSEA. The CDR3 loop reads CSVHQTGDPSTFGGNTIYF. As DNA, the CDR3 is TGCAGCGTTCACCAAACAGGGGATCCGTCGACGTTCGGGGGAAACACCATATATTTT.

Ten or more counts support this clonotype. This chain connects TRBV7-2 to TRBJ1-5, with TRBD1 matching 9 bases. The trim removed 5 bases at V and 7 bases at J, leaving 6 bases unmatched. Per the germline V gene, CDR1 is SGHTA and CDR2 is FQGNSA. The CDR3 sequence is 14 residues long. The chain's CDR3 is CASSTQGALQPQHF. Here the CDR3 DNA reads TGTGCCAGCAGCACACAGGGGGCATTACAGCCCCAGCATTTT.

V and J are TRBV11-2 and TRBJ2-7; 7 nucleotides line up with TRBD1. The CDR3 is 15 amino acids. Germline CDR1 and CDR2: SGHAT and FQNNGV. V was clipped by 2 bases and J by 0 bases; unmatched bases: 4. For the CDR3, the DNA is TGTGCCAGCAGCTTAAACCGGGACAGCTCCTACGAGCAGTACTTC. Translating gives CASSLNRDSSYEQYF.

The sample holds many counts of this clonotype. The chain links TRBV9 to TRBJ2-3; no clear D gene. Germline CDR1 SGDLS, CDR2 YYNGEE. V was cut by 4 bases and J by 0 bases, with 9 bases left in between. The CDR3 length is 14 residues. The CDR3: CASSLGASTDTQYF. In nucleotides, the CDR3 is TGTGCCAGCAGCCTCGGCGCCAGCACAGATACGCAGTATTTT.

V usage is TRBV18 and J usage is TRBJ2-7; the D is unclear. Germline V gene data show CDR1 as KGHSH and CDR2 as LQKENI. The ends were cut back, 1 base at V and 3 bases at J, with 10 bases in the middle. CDR3 length: 14 residues. The CDR3 DNA reads as TGTGCCAGCTCACCACAGGCCAGAGTCTACGAGCAGTACTTC. This encodes CASSPQARVYEQYF.

This clonotype was detected many times. The rearrangement joins TRBV7-8 to TRBJ1-6; tentative D call: TRBD1 (6 bases). CDR1 and CDR2 from the germline V gene are SGHVS and FQNEAQ. V shed 7 bases and J shed 9 bases, with 25 bases lying between them. The CDR3 contains 17 residues. CDR3 protein: CASTRLGNRADSSPLHF. DNA of the CDR3: TGTGCCAGCACCCGCCTGGGGAACAGGGCAGATAGTTCACCCCTCCACTTT.

This clonotype has more than one count but fewer than ten. This rearrangement joins TRBV28 to TRBJ2-1; D is unclear. The germline gives CDR1 MDHEN, CDR2 SYDVKM. With 4 bases removed from V and 5 bases from J, the gap between germline ends came to 15 bases. This CDR3 has 15 amino acids. The CDR3 region has the DNA TGTGCCAGCAGTTCTGAGAGTTGGGTACACAATGAGCAGTTCTTC. It codes for CASSSESWVHNEQFF.

This clonotype was counted ten times or more. The V and J genes are TRBV12-3 or TRBV12-4 and TRBJ1-2; 7 bases are a match to TRBD1. V gave up 5 bases and J gave up 6 bases; unmatched junction bases: 6. The CDR3 is made up of 13 amino acids. The chain's CDR3 is CASSTGTADGYTF. CDR3 nucleotides: TGTGCCAGCAGTACCGGGACAGCGGATGGCTACACCTTC.

This clonotype was detected many times. V and J are TRBV28 and TRBJ2-7; 9 bases match TRBD1. The V and J ends lost 4 bases and 6 bases, in that order; junction bases with no gene match: 13. The CDR3 extends over 16 amino acids. Looked up from germline, CDR1 is MDHEN and CDR2 is SYDVKM. CDR3 bases: TGTGCCAGCAGTTCACCCGGACAGGGGAAGGTAGGCGAGCAGTACTTC. As protein: CASSSPGQGKVGEQYF.

Ten or more counts support this clonotype. This sequence joins TRBV7-9 and TRBJ2-4; D uncertain. V lost 3 bases and J lost 5, with 11 bases in between. CDR1 is SEHNR, CDR2 FQNEAQ, per germline (reference sequence). The CDR3 runs to 14 residues. CDR3 DNA sequence: TGTGCCAGCAGCTTTGGGGTAACTGAAAACATTCAGTACTTC. Translated, it gives CASSFGVTENIQYF.